The entry that follows covers one T cell receptor (beta chain) sequence. Its antigen is undetermined. This sample stems from a study of a mutant IDH1 vaccine in newly diagnosed glioma. Sequencing was performed with immunoSEQ multiplex PCR; in TCRdb, only in-frame clones are kept and a portion is missing. Among 15,000 to 20,000 clones listed, more than 65% were seen once. Study results and limitations: Vaccination induced immune responses in about 92% of patients.

Time point: baseline, week 1 (first vaccination visit). The treatment: pre-vaccination baseline after standard-of-care therapy. There are 12 residues in the CDR3. V dropped 5 bases and J dropped 5 bases, with 9 bases sitting between them. The V gene's germline CDR1 is MNHNY and CDR2 SVGAGI (reference sequence). The rearrangement joins TRBV6-6 to TRBJ1-1; D not resolved. Sequenced material: PBMCs, taken from a glioma patient treated with radiotherapy, temozolomide or both. This TCR was recovered from a man aged 35 to 55 with glioma. The CDR3: CASSRPRTEAFF. For the CDR3, the DNA is TGTGCCAGCAGTAGGCCGAGGACTGAAGCTTTCTTT.